This T cell receptor (beta chain) appears in the sequencing data of a study of blood T cell repertoires in COVID-19. Background on the study: The samples span acute and convalescent COVID-19 from the United States, Italy and Spain. T cells, B-cell-depleted T cells, or PBMCs supplied cDNA or gDNA.

Trimming stripped 0 bases from V and 4 bases from J, with 12 bases between. CDR1 is MNHNY and CDR2 is SVGAGI in the germline V gene (reference sequence). CDR3 size: 15 residues. Authors' processing steps: Amplification of reference gene primers was used by the study to estimate nucleated cell counts. The assay was immunoSEQ multiplex PCR, and TCRdb's table has in-frame clones only and misses some. The DNA was the basis for D and trimming; V, J and clone size are from that table. The sample has approximately 180,000 clones; roughly 91% are singletons. The source of this sequence is a man aged 35-49 years with active or convalescent COVID-19. The sequenced material came from peripheral blood. The V call is TRBV6-6, the J call TRBJ2-5; D is possibly TRBD1 (6 bases). The CDR3 loop reads CASSYSTGLGETQYF. In DNA form, the CDR3 reads TGTGCCAGCAGTTACTCGACAGGTCTTGGAGAGACCCAGTACTTC.